This T cell receptor (beta chain) was observed in a study of early T cells in non-severe SARS-CoV-2 infection. With regard to this clonotype: Its cognate antigen is unknown.

TCRdb processed the 5' RACE reads anew with MiXCR; each CDR3 protein has one entry. The table lists under 90,000 distinct CDR3 sequences, about 13% of them singletons. General study points: VDJdb matching skewed toward anti-spike CD8 responses, missing private and CD4 specificities.

The CDR3 is 14 residues long. Trimming removed 8 bases from V and 0 bases from J; junction bases left unmatched: 7. CDR1 is MNHEY and CDR2 is SVGAGI in the germline V gene. The source is an adult who was a healthcare worker with PCR-confirmed SARS-CoV-2 infection or an uninfected control (not recorded which). J is TRBJ2-7 and V is TRBV6-5, with TRBD1 matching 7 bases. The sample was whole blood. In DNA, the CDR3 is TGTGCCAGCGGGGGACAGCACACCTCCTACGAGCAGTACTTC. It is translated as CASGGQHTSYEQYF.